Below are 15 T cell receptor beta chains sequenced from a single sample in a study of blood T cell repertoires in COVID-19. Clones were read by immunoSEQ multiplex PCR, and TCRdb kept only the in-frame ones, dropping some. The sample shows about 220,000 clones, almost 90% of them seen only once. The specimen sequenced was PBMCs or T cells enriched from blood (not recorded which). These receptors were taken from a woman between 45 and 65 years old with acute COVID-19.

This chain joins TRBV12-3 or TRBV12-4 and TRBJ2-7; D is uncertain. V was trimmed by 5 bases and J by 0 bases, leaving 8 bases between them. The CDR3 is made up of 13 amino acids. The CDR3 loop is CASSNTNSYEQYF. DNA of the CDR3: TGTGCCAGCAGTAACACCAACTCCTACGAGCAGTACTTC.

This rearrangement joins TRBV5-1 to TRBJ1-4; 9 bases are shared with TRBD1. Losses at the gene ends were 1 base for V and 3 bases for J; bases not matched to a gene: 4. The germline gives CDR1 SGHRS, CDR2 YFSETQ. The CDR3 has 16 amino acids. The CDR3 DNA reads TGCGCCAGCAGCTTGAAGACAGGGGGTTCTAATGAAAAACTGTTTTTT. Its translation: CASSLKTGGSNEKLFF.

The V call is TRBV27, the J call TRBJ1-1; maybe TRBD1 (6 bases). Per germline, CDR1 MNHEY and CDR2 SMNVEV (reference sequence). Trimming left V 4 bases short and J 4 bases short, with 16 bases between. CDR3 length equals 15 residues. The CDR3 DNA sequence: TGTGCCAGCAGTTCCCCCGCGGGCAGGGGCACTGAAGCTTTCTTT. This codes for CASSSPAGRGTEAFF.

V and J are TRBV6-6 and TRBJ2-7, with a weak D call TRBD1 (6 bases). Trimming took off 7 bases at V and 5 bases at J, with 18 bases between the two ends. Germline V gene sequence: CDR1 MNHNY, CDR2 SVGAGI (reference sequence). This CDR3 has 14 residues. CDR3 in amino acids: CASIGDTTPHEQYF. The CDR3 DNA sequence: TGTGCCAGCATTGGGGACACCACTCCCCACGAGCAGTACTTC.

The V call is TRBV5-1, the J call TRBJ2-2, with D perhaps TRBD2 (5 bases). Germline V gene data show CDR1 as SGHRS and CDR2 as YFSETQ. Deletions cut 5 bases from V and 7 bases from J, with 9 bases between. The CDR3 is 12 residues long. The CDR3 spells CASSGLLGELFF. DNA for the CDR3: TGCGCCAGCAGTGGACTTCTCGGGGAGCTGTTTTTT.

This rearrangement joins TRBV6-6 to TRBJ1-5, with D hard to call. V was pared by 9 bases and J by 4 bases, with 13 bases between. The CDR3 extends over 13 amino acids. The germline gives CDR1 MNHNY, CDR2 SVGAGI (reference sequence). The CDR3 here is CASWEGANQPQHF. The CDR3 nucleotides read TGTGCCAGTTGGGAGGGCGCAAATCAGCCCCAGCATTTT.

This clone appeared a single time. The chain couples TRBV19 to TRBJ2-2; the match to TRBD2 covers 7 bases. CDR1 is LNHDA, CDR2 SQIVND, per germline (reference sequence). Trimming took 3 bases from V and 2 from J; bases not matched to a gene: 6. The CDR3 loop spans 16 amino acids. This chain's CDR3 is CASSILGGDNTGELFF. The CDR3 DNA reads as TGTGCCAGTAGTATTCTGGGAGGGGATAACACCGGGGAGCTGTTTTTT.

The chain recombines TRBV14 with TRBJ2-7; D not resolved. V shed 1 base and J shed 2 bases, with 12 bases lying between them. This CDR3 has 15 amino acids. Germline V gives CDR1 SGHDN, CDR2 FVKESK. CDR3 bases: TGTGCCAGCAGCCAAGGTGGTCTCCTAGCCTACGAGCAGTACTTC. Encoded protein: CASSQGGLLAYEQYF.

In DNA, the CDR3 is TGTGCCAGCAGAATCGAGACGACAGGTCAGCCCCAGCATTTT. Translated, it gives CASRIETTGQPQHF. The genes are TRBV28 and TRBJ1-5; possibly TRBD1 for D (6 bases). This CDR3 comprises 14 residues. Germline assignment: CDR1 MDHEN and CDR2 SYDVKM. Trimming cost V 6 bases and J 6 bases, with 15 bases left between them.

The chain carries TRBV5-6 and TRBJ1-2; D is unresolved. Trimming cost V 0 bases and J 6 bases, with 9 bases left between them. Germline V CDR1 and CDR2: SGHDT, YYEEEE. This CDR3 is built from 13 residues. CDR3 residues: CASSLVYENGYTF. The CDR3 DNA follows: TGTGCCAGCAGCTTGGTATACGAGAATGGCTACACCTTC.

The rearrangement links TRBV28 to TRBJ1-2; TRBD1 might be the D (6 bases). The V end lost 5 bases, the J end lost 6 bases, and 19 bases lay between the germline ends. The V gene's germline CDR1 is MDHEN and CDR2 SYDVKM. The CDR3 is made up of 15 amino acids. CDR3 loop: CASSLLRTANHGYTF. The CDR3 DNA reads as TGTGCCAGCAGTCTCCTTCGGACAGCAAATCATGGCTACACCTTC.

The gene calls are TRBV5-6 and TRBJ1-2; possible D gene TRBD1, 6 bases. CDR3 length: 17 amino acids. Trimming took 4 bases from V and 4 from J, leaving 23 bases between them. From germline, CDR1 is SGHDT and CDR2 YYEEEE. The DNA for the CDR3 is TGTGCCAGCAGCCTGGGAGGGGGTAGTATGTTTGTCTATGGCTACACCTTC. Translation gives CASSLGGGSMFVYGYTF.

The rearrangement joins TRBV6-5 to TRBJ2-1; unclear D gene. Trimming removed 10 bases at V and 0 bases at J, with 7 bases between. The CDR3 is made up of 12 amino acids. Germline V gives CDR1 MNHEY, CDR2 SVGAGI. CDR3 nucleotide sequence: TGTGCCACACAGAGCTCCTACAATGAGCAGTTCTTC. It codes for CATQSSYNEQFF.

The gene calls are TRBV30 and TRBJ1-2; 8 bases are a match to TRBD1. J gave up 7 bases and V 7 bases, and 8 bases lay outside the gene matches. CDR1 is GTSNPN and CDR2 is SVGIG in the germline V gene (reference sequence). CDR3 length: 12 residues. The CDR3 nucleotides read TGTGCCTTCACGGTTGACAGGGGTGGCTACACCTTC. Translated: CAFTVDRGGYTF. Together with reference TRBV30 and TRBJ1-2, the CDR3 gives the full variable domain: SQTIHQWPATLVQPVGSPLSLECTVEGTSNPNLYWYRQAAGRGLQLLFYSVGIGQISSEVPQNLSASRPQDRQFILSSKKLLLSDSGFYLCAFTVDRGGYTFGSGTRLTVV.

This chain links TRBV28 with TRBJ1-1; 7 bases line up with TRBD1. CDR3 size: 12 residues. Germline assignment: CDR1 MDHEN and CDR2 SYDVKM. The V and J ends lost 3 bases and 7 bases, in that order; junction bases with no gene match: 2. For the CDR3, the DNA is TGTGCCAGCAGTTTGACAGGGAGTGAAGCTTTCTTT. This codes for CASSLTGSEAFF.